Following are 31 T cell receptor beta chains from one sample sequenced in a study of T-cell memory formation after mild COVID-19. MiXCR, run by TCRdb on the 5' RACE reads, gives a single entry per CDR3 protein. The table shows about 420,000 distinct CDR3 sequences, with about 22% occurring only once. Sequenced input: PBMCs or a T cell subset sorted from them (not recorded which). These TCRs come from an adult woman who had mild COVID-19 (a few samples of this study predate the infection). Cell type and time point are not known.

CDR3 residues: CASSYSGTGTYNEQFF. In DNA, the CDR3 is TGTGCCAGCAGTTACTCGGGGACTGGAACCTACAATGAGCAGTTCTTC. The chain couples TRBV6-5 to TRBJ2-1; D may be TRBD2 (6 bases). Germline CDR1 reads MNHEY; CDR2 reads SVGAGI. The CDR3 is 16 amino acids. V lost 0 bases to trimming and J lost 2 bases, with 11 bases between them.

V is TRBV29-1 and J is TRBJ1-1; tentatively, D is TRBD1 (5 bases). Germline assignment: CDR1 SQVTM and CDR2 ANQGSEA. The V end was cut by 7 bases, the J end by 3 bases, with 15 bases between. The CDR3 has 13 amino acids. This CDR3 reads CSGLDSYHTEAFF. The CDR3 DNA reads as TGCAGCGGCCTAGACAGTTACCACACTGAAGCTTTCTTT.

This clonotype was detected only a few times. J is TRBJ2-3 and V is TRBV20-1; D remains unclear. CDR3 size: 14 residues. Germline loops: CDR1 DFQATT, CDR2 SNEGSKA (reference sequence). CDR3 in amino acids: CSARPSPGTDTQYF. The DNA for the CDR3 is TGCAGCGCTCGGCCAAGTCCGGGCACAGATACGCAGTATTTT.

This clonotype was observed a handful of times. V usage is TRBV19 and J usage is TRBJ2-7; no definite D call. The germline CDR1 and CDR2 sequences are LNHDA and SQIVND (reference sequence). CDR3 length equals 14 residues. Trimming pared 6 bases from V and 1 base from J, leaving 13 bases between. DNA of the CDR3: TGTGCCAGTAGCCCGCTAGGGCCATCCTACGAGCAGTACTTC. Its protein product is CASSPLGPSYEQYF. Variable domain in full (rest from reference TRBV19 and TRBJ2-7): DGGITQSPKYLFRKEGQNVTLSCEQNLNHDAMYWYRQDPGQGLRLIYYSQIVNDFQKGDIAEGYSVSREKKESFPLTVTSAQKNPTAFYLCASSPLGPSYEQYFGPGTRLTVT.

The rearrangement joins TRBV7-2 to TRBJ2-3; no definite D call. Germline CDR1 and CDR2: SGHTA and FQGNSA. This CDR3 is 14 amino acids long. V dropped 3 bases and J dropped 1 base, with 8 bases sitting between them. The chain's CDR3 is CASSFESRTDTQYF. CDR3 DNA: TGTGCCAGCAGCTTCGAATCCCGCACAGATACGCAGTATTTT.

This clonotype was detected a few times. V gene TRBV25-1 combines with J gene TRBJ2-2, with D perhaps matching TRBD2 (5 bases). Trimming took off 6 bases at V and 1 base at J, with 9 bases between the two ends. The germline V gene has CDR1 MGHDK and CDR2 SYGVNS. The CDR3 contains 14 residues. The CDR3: CASRGRGNTGELFF. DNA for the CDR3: TGTGCCAGCAGAGGACGGGGGAACACCGGGGAGCTGTTTTTT. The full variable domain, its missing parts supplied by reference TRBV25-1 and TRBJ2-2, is EADIYQTPRYLVIGTGKKITLECSQTMGHDKMYWYQQDPGMELHLIHYSYGVNSTEKGDLSSESTVSRIRTEHFPLTLESARPSHTSQYLCASRGRGNTGELFFGEGSRLTVL.

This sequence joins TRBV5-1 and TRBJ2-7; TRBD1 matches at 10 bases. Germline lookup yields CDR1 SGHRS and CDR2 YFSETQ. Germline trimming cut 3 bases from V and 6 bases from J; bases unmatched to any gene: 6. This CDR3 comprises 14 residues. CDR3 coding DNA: TGCGCCAGCAGCTCGGGACAGGGGATCGGCGAGCAGTACTTC. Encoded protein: CASSSGQGIGEQYF.

The CDR3 here is CASSLDTKGYTF. The CDR3 DNA follows: TGTGCCAGCAGCCTTGACACGAAGGGCTACACCTTC. The rearrangement joins TRBV7-2 to TRBJ1-2; no reliable D call. Trimming took off 5 bases at V and 8 bases at J, with 12 bases between the two ends. The V gene's germline CDR1 is SGHTA and CDR2 FQGNSA. The CDR3 contains 12 residues.

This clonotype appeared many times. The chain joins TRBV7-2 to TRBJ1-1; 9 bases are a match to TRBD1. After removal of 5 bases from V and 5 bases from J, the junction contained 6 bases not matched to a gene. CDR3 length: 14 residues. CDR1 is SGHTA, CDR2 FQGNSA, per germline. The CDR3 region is CASSRDRGGTEAFF. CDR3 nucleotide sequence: TGTGCCAGCAGCCGAGACAGGGGGGGTACTGAAGCTTTCTTT.

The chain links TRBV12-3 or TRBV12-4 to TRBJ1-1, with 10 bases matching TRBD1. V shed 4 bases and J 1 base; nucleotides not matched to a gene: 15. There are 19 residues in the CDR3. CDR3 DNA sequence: TGTGCCAGCAGTTCCGGGACAGGGGCCTTTCGCAACAGGAACACTGAAGCTTTCTTT. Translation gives CASSSGTGAFRNRNTEAFF.

CDR3 DNA: TGTGCCAGCGGGAAGTCTGGAGCCTCCTACGAGCAGTACTTC. Protein product: CASGKSGASYEQYF. V and J are TRBV6-6 and TRBJ2-7, with unresolved D. V was shortened by 8 bases and J by 0 bases, with 14 bases between the two germline ends. The CDR3 runs to 14 residues. Germline V gene sequence: CDR1 MNHNY, CDR2 SVGAGI (reference sequence).

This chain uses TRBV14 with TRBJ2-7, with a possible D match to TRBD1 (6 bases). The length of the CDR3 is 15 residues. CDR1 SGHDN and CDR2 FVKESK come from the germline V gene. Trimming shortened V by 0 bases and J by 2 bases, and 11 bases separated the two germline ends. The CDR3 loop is CASSQDKGHTYEQYF. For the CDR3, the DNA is TGTGCCAGCAGCCAAGATAAGGGACACACCTACGAGCAGTACTTC.

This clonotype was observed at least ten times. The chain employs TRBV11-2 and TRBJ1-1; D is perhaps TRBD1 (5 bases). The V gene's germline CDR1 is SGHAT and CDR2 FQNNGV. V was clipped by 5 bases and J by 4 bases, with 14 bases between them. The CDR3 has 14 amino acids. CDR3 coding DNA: TGTGCCAGCAGCCCTTTCCTCGGGGGCACTGAAGCTTTCTTT. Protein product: CASSPFLGGTEAFF. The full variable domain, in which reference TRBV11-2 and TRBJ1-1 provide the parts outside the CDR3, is EAGVAQSPRYKIIEKRQSVAFWCNPISGHATLYWYQQILGQGPKLLIQFQNNGVVDDSQLPKDRFSAERLKGVDSTLKIQPAKLEDSAVYLCASSPFLGGTEAFFGQGTRLTVV.

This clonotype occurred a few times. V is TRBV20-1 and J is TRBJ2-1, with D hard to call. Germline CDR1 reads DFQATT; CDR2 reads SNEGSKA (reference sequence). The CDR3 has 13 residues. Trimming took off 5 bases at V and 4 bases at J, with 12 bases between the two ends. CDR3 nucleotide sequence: TGCAGTGCTTACAACCCCCTTTACAATGAGCAGTTCTTC. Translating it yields CSAYNPLYNEQFF.

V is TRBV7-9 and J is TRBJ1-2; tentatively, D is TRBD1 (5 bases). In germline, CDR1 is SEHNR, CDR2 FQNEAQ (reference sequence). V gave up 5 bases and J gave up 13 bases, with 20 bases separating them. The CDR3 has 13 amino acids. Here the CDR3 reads CASSRDPTRLVTF. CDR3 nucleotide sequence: TGTGCCAGCAGCAGGGACCCAACCCGACTTGTCACCTTC.

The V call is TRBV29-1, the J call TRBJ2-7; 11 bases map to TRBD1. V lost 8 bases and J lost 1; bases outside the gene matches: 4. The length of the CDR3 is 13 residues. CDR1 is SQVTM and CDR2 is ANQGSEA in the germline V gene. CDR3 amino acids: CSHRDRGSYEQYF. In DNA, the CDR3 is TGCAGCCACCGGGACAGGGGGTCCTACGAGCAGTACTTC.

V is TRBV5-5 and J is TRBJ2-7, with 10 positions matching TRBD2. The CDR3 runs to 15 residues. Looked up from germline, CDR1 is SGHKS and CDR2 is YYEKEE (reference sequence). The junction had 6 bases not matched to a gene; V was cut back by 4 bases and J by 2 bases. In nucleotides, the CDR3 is TGTGCCAGCAGCGAGGGGACTAGCGCAGCCTACGAGCAGTACTTC. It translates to CASSEGTSAAYEQYF.

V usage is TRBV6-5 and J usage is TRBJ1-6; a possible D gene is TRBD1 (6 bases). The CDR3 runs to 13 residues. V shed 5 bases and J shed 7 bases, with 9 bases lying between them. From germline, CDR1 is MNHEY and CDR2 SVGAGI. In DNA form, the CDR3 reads TGTGCCAGCAGTGGGGGCTGGAATTCACCCCTCCACTTT. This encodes CASSGGWNSPLHF.

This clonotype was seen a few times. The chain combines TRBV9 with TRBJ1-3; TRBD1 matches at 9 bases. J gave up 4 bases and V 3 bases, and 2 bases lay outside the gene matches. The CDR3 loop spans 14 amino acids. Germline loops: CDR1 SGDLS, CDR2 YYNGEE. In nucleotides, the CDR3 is TGTGCCAGCAGCGCGGGACAGGGAGGAAACACCATATATTTT. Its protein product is CASSAGQGGNTIYF.

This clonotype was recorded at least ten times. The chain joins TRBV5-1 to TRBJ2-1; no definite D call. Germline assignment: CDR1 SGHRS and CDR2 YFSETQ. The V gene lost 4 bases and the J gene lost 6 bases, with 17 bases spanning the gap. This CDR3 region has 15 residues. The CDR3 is CASSPQSEVGNEQFF. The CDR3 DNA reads TGCGCCAGCAGCCCCCAGTCAGAGGTGGGCAATGAGCAGTTCTTC.

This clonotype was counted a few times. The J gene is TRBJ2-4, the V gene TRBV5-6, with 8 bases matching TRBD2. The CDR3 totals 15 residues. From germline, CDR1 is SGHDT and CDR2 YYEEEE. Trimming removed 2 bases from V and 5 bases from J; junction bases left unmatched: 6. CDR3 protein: CASSFLSGSENIQYF. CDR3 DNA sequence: TGTGCCAGCAGCTTCCTAAGCGGGAGTGAAAACATTCAGTACTTC.

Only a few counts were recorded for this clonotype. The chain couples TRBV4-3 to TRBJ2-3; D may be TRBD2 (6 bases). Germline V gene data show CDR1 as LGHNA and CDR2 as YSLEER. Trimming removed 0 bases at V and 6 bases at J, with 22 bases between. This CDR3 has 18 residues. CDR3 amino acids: CASSQDPAGSPQWDTQYF. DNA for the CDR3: TGCGCCAGCAGCCAAGATCCAGCGGGCAGTCCGCAATGGGATACGCAGTATTTT.

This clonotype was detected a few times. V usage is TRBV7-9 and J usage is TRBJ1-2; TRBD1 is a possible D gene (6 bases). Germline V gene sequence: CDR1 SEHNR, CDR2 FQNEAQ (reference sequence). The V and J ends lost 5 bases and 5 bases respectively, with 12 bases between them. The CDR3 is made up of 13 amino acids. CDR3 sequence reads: CASSTGTSYGYTF. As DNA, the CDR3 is TGTGCCAGCAGCACCGGGACAAGTTATGGCTACACCTTC.

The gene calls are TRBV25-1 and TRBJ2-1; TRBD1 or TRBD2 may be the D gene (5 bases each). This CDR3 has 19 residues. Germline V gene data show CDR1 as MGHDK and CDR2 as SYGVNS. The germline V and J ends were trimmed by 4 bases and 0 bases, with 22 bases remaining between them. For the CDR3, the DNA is TGTGCCAGCAGTGTCCAGGGTCTCGGAGGTAAGAGCTCCTACAATGAGCAGTTCTTC. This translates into CASSVQGLGGKSSYNEQFF.

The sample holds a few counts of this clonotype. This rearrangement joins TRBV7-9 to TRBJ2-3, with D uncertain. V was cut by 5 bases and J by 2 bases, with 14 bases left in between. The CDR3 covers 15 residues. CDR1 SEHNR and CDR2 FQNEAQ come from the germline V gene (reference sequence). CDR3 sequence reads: CASSPGMLHTDTQYF. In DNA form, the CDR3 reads TGTGCCAGCAGCCCCGGCATGCTCCACACAGATACGCAGTATTTT.

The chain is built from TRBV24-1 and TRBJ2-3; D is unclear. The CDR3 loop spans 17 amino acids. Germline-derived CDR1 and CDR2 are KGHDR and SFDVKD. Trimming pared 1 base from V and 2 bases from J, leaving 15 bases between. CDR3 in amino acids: CATSDFGRPGYTDTQYF. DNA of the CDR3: TGTGCCACCAGTGATTTTGGTCGGCCAGGCTACACAGATACGCAGTATTTT.

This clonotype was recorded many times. The CDR3: CASSLGLAGALQYF. The CDR3 bases are TGTGCCAGCTCACTGGGACTAGCGGGAGCTTTGCAGTACTTC. J is TRBJ2-7 and V is TRBV18, with 14 positions matching TRBD2. This CDR3 has 14 residues. Germline V CDR1 and CDR2: KGHSH, LQKENI. The V segment lost 4 bases and the J segment 9 bases; nucleotides outside the gene matches: 5.

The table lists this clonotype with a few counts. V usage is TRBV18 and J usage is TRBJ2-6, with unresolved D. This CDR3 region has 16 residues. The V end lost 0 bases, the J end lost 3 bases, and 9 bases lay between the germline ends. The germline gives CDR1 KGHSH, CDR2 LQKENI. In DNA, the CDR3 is TGTGCCAGCTCACCACCTAGCCGGGTTGGGGCCAACGTCCTGACTTTC. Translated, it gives CASSPPSRVGANVLTF.

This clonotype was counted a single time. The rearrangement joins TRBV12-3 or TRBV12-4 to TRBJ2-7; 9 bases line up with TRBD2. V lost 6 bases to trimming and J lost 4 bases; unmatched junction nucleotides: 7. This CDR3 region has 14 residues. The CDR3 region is CASSGLAIGYEQYF. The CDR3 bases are TGTGCCAGCAGCGGACTAGCGATCGGGTACGAGCAGTACTTC.

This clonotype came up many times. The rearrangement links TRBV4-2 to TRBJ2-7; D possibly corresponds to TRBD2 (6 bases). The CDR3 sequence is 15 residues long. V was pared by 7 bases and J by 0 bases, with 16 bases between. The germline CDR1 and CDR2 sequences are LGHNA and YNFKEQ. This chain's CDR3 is CASTRGTASSYEQYF. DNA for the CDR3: TGTGCCAGCACCCGGGGGACTGCGAGCTCCTACGAGCAGTACTTC.

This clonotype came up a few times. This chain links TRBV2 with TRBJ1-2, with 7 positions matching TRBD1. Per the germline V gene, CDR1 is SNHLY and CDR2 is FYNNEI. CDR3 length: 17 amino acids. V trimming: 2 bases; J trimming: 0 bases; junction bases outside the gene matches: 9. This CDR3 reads CASSEPTGQGTNYGYTF. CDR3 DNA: TGTGCCAGCAGTGAACCGACAGGGCAGGGGACTAACTATGGCTACACCTTC.